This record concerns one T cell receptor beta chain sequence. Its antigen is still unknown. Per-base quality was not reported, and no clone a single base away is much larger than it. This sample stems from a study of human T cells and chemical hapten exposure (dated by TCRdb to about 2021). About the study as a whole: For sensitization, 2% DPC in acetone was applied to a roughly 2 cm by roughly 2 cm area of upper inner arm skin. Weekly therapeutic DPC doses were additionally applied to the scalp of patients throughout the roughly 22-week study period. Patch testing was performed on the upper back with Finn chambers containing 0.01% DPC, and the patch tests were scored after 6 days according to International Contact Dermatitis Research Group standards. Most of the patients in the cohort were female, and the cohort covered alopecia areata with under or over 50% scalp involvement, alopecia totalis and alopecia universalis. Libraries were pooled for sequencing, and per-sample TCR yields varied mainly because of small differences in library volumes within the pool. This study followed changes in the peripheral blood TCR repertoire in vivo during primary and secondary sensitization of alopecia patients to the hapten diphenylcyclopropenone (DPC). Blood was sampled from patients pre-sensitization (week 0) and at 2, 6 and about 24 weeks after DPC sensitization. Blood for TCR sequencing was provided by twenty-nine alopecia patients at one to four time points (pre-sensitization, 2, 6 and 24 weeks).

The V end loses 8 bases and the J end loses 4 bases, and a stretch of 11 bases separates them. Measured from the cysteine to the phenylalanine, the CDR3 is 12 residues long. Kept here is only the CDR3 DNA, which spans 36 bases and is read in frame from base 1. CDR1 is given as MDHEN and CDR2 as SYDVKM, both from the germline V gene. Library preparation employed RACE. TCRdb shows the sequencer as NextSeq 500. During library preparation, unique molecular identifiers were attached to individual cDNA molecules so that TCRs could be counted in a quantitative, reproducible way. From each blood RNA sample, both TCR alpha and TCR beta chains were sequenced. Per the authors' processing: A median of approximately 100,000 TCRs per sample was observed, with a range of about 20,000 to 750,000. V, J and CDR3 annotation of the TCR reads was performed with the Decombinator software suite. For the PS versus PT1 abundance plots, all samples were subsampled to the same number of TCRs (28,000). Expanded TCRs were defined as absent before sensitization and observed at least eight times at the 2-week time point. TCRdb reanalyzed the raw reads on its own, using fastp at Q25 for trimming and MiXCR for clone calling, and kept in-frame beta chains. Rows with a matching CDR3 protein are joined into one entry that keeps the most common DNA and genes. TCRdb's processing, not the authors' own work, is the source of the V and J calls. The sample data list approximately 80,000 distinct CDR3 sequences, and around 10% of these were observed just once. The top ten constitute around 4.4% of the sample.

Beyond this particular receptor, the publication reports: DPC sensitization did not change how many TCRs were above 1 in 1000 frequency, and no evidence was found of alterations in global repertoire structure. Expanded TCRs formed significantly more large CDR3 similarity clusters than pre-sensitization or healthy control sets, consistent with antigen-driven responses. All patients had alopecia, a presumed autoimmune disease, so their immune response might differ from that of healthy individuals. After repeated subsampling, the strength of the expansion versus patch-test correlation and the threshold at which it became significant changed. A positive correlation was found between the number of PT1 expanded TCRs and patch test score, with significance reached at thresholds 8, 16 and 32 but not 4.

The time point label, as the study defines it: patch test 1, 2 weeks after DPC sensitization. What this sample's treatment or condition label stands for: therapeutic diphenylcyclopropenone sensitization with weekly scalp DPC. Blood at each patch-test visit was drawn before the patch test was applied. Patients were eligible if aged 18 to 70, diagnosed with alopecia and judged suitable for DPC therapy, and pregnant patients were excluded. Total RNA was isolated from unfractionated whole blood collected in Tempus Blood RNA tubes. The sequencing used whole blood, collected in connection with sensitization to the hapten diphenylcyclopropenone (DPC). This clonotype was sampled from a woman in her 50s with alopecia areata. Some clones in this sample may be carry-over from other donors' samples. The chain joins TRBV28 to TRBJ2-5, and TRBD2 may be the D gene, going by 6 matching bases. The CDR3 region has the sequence CASRTGRETQYF. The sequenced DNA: TGTGCCAGCCGGACCGGGAGAGAGACCCAGTACTTC. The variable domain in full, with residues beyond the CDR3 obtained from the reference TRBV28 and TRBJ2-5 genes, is DVKVTQSSRYLVKRTGEKVFLECVQDMDHENMFWYRQDPGLGLRLIYFSYDVKMKEKGDIPEGYSVSREKKERFSLILESASTNQTSMYLCASRTGRETQYFGPGTRLLVL.